This TCR beta chain was profiled in a study of blood T cell repertoires in COVID-19. Study in general: Italy, Spain and the United States were the sources of the convalescent and acute COVID-19 samples. PBMCs, B-cell-depleted T cells, or T cells were the source of the cDNA or gDNA that made up the material.

The ends were cut back, 3 bases at V and 0 bases at J, with 15 bases in the middle. From germline, CDR1 is KGHSH and CDR2 LQKENI. CDR3 length: 17 residues. Authors' analysis steps: Reference gene primer amplification yielded estimated nucleated cell counts. Measured with immunoSEQ multiplex PCR; TCRdb has only the in-frame clones, and not every one. V and J calls and clone size are given by that table; D and trimming were obtained from the DNA. The table records about 320,000 clones, 83% of them present only once. This sequence originates from a woman in her fifties or sixties with acute or convalescent COVID-19. The V and J genes are TRBV18 and TRBJ1-3, with D possibly TRBD1 on 6 matching bases. What was sequenced was peripheral blood. The CDR3 bases are TGTGCCAGCTCACCCTCGGGAGGACAGCGCTCTGGAAACACCATATATTTT. Translating gives CASSPSGGQRSGNTIYF.